Following are 10 T cell receptor beta chains from one sample sequenced in a study of cytomegalovirus exposure and HLA in healthy donors. 60 Vbeta and 13 Jbeta primers were used in PCR. Some clones are missing from TCRdb's copy, which holds only in-frame ones; the method was immunoSEQ multiplex PCR. This repertoire shows approximately 220,000 clones, around 80% found once; its top ten account for around a sixth. The sequencing input was PBMCs. The source of these receptors is a middle-aged man in good health and CMV-seronegative.

The rearrangement joins TRBV6-6 to TRBJ1-5; no clear D gene. CDR3 length: 14 residues. Germline lookup yields CDR1 MNHNY and CDR2 SVGAGI (reference sequence). Trimming stripped 6 bases from V and 0 bases from J, with 9 bases between. CDR3 DNA: TGTGCCAGCAGCTTCGGGGATAGCAATCAGCCCCAGCATTTT. Translation: CASSFGDSNQPQHF.

This rearrangement joins TRBV27 to TRBJ2-5; TRBD2 matches at 7 bases. With 4 bases clipped from V and 5 bases from J, the junction kept 7 bases outside the gene matches. The CDR3 has 14 amino acids. CDR1 MNHEY and CDR2 SMNVEV come from the germline V gene (reference sequence). CDR3 loop: CASSSLVGGETQYF. CDR3 DNA: TGTGCCAGCAGTTCCCTAGTGGGAGGGGAGACCCAGTACTTC.

This clone was found once. The chain is built from TRBV28 and TRBJ2-2, with 8 bases identical to TRBD2. From germline, CDR1 is MDHEN and CDR2 SYDVKM. This CDR3 contains 16 residues. J lost 0 bases, V lost 4 bases, and 4 bases had no gene match. In DNA form, the CDR3 reads TGTGCCAGCAGTTCAGCGGGAGCTCCGAACACCGGGGAGCTGTTTTTT. Its translation is CASSSAGAPNTGELFF.

In nucleotides, the CDR3 is TGTGCCAGCAGCCCCCTCCGCACCGGGGAGCTGTTTTTT. Translation: CASSPLRTGELFF. The chain joins TRBV7-9 to TRBJ2-2; D gene uncertain. Per germline, CDR1 SEHNR and CDR2 FQNEAQ (reference sequence). CDR3 length: 13 amino acids. V lost 5 bases and J 4 bases, leaving 8 bases between the germline ends.

This chain links TRBV7-2 with TRBJ1-3; D is unresolved. Trimming took 5 bases from V and 0 from J, leaving 8 bases between them. Per the germline V gene, CDR1 is SGHTA and CDR2 is FQGNSA. The length of the CDR3 is 14 residues. This CDR3 is CASSRRSSGNTIYF. The CDR3 nucleotides are TGTGCCAGCAGCCGAAGGAGCTCTGGAAACACCATATATTTT.

This chain joins TRBV29-1 and TRBJ2-1, with 7 positions matching TRBD1. The germline V gene has CDR1 SQVTM and CDR2 ANQGSEA. J was trimmed by 4 bases and V by 3 bases; bases with no gene match: 12. The CDR3 has 16 amino acids. The chain's CDR3 is CSVEARRGQTYNEQFF. DNA of the CDR3: TGCAGCGTTGAGGCCCGCAGGGGACAGACATACAATGAGCAGTTCTTC.

As DNA, the CDR3 is TGTGCCAGCAGCAGGGACAGGGCCACTGAAGCTTTCTTT. It codes for CASSRDRATEAFF. The chain combines TRBV7-8 with TRBJ1-1, with 9 bases fitting TRBD1. Trimming removed 5 bases from V and 4 bases from J; junction bases left unmatched: 2. The CDR3 spans 13 residues. Germline V gene data show CDR1 as SGHVS and CDR2 as FQNEAQ.

The rearrangement uses TRBV7-9 and TRBJ1-1, with D perhaps matching TRBD1 (6 bases). CDR1 is SEHNR, CDR2 FQNEAQ, per germline (reference sequence). The CDR3 totals 11 residues. Trimming pared 1 base from V and 11 bases from J, leaving 8 bases between. CDR3 DNA sequence: TGTGCCAGCAGCTTAGGGACAGAGGCTTTCTTT. Its translation: CASSLGTEAFF.

This chain uses TRBV4-2 with TRBJ2-3; 7 bases match TRBD2. The CDR3 is made up of 17 amino acids. Losses at the gene ends were 2 bases for V and 1 base for J; bases not matched to a gene: 9. The V gene's germline CDR1 is LGHNA and CDR2 YNFKEQ. DNA of the CDR3: TGTGCCAGCAGCCAACCCAGGGAGGGAGTCGGCACAGATACGCAGTATTTT. Its protein is CASSQPREGVGTDTQYF.

V and J are TRBV5-1 and TRBJ2-2, with 7 bases aligning to TRBD2. The ends lost 4 bases at V and 4 bases at J; junction bases unmatched: 10. The CDR3 spans 16 residues. The germline V gene has CDR1 SGHRS and CDR2 YFSETQ. The CDR3: CASSEKTGGSTGELFF. The CDR3 nucleotides are TGCGCCAGCAGCGAAAAAACGGGCGGGAGCACCGGGGAGCTGTTTTTT. The entire variable domain, with the rest obtained from reference TRBV5-1 and TRBJ2-2, is as follows: KAGVTQTPRYLIKTRGQQVTLSCSPISGHRSVSWYQQTPGQGLQFLFEYFSETQRNKGNFPGRFSGRQFSNSRSEMNVSTLELGDSALYLCASSEKTGGSTGELFFGEGSRLTVL.